The next 7 T cell receptor beta chains were all read from a single sample in a study of blood T cell repertoires in COVID-19. The method was immunoSEQ multiplex PCR; TCRdb's version includes in-frame clones alone and lacks a portion of them. The sample shows around 400,000 clones, approximately 90% of them seen only once. Sequenced input: PBMCs or T cells enriched from blood (not recorded which). These receptors all come from a woman in her thirties or forties who had been exposed to COVID-19.

The chain has TRBV7-2 and TRBJ2-1, with 9 bases that match TRBD2. Germline lookup yields CDR1 SGHTA and CDR2 FQGNSA. Losses at the gene ends were 5 bases for V and 6 bases for J; bases not matched to a gene: 8. This CDR3 comprises 15 residues. The DNA of the CDR3 is TGTGCCAGCAGCCGGGATGGGACTAGCACCAATGAGCAGTTCTTC. Its protein product is CASSRDGTSTNEQFF.

This sequence joins TRBV6-6 and TRBJ2-7; 13 nucleotides match TRBD2. Losses at the gene ends were 6 bases for V and 3 bases for J; bases not matched to a gene: 8. The CDR3 covers 16 residues. Germline values: CDR1 MNHNY, CDR2 SVGAGI (reference sequence). Here the CDR3 DNA reads TGTGCCAGCAGCCCTGGACTAGCGGGAGTAGGCTACGAGCAGTACTTC. The encoded protein is CASSPGLAGVGYEQYF.

The chain joins TRBV6-5 to TRBJ1-2; 8 positions match TRBD1. The CDR3 extends over 16 amino acids. V trimming: 1 base; J trimming: 8 bases; junction bases outside the gene matches: 12. In germline, CDR1 is MNHEY, CDR2 SVGAGI. The CDR3 DNA is TGTGCCAGCAGTTACTTGCAGGGGGCGGCTGGAGGCGGCTACACCTTC. Translation: CASSYLQGAAGGGYTF.

V gene TRBV10-2 combines with J gene TRBJ2-1; tentative D call: TRBD2 (6 bases). CDR1 WSHSY and CDR2 SAAADI come from the germline V gene. The CDR3 totals 14 residues. The V end lost 3 bases, the J end lost 3 bases, and 9 bases lay between the germline ends. CDR3 DNA sequence: TGCGCCAGCAGTGACCCGACTAGCTACAATGAGCAGTTCTTC. Translating it yields CASSDPTSYNEQFF.

This sequence joins TRBV2 and TRBJ1-5; D is unresolved. The V gene lost 6 bases and the J gene lost 0 bases, with 12 bases spanning the gap. The germline CDR1 and CDR2 sequences are SNHLY and FYNNEI. The CDR3 is 15 amino acids. CDR3 loop: CASRGRRDSNQPQHF. The DNA for the CDR3 is TGTGCCAGCAGGGGTAGACGGGATAGCAATCAGCCCCAGCATTTT. Based on the CDR3 plus reference TRBV2 and TRBJ1-5, the full variable domain is EPEVTQTPSHQVTQMGQEVILRCVPISNHLYFYWYRQILGQKVEFLVSFYNNEISEKSEIFDDQFSVERPDGSNFTLKIRSTKLEDSAMYFCASRGRRDSNQPQHFGDGTRLSIL.

The chain has TRBV19 and TRBJ2-3; 10 positions match TRBD1. With 3 bases clipped from V and 3 bases from J, the junction kept 3 bases outside the gene matches. The CDR3 is 15 amino acids. The V gene's germline CDR1 is LNHDA and CDR2 SQIVND (reference sequence). The CDR3 sequence: CASSMPGQGTDTQYF. The CDR3 DNA sequence: TGTGCCAGTAGTATGCCGGGACAGGGGACAGATACGCAGTATTTT. Filled out from reference TRBV19 and TRBJ2-3, the complete variable domain reads DGGITQSPKYLFRKEGQNVTLSCEQNLNHDAMYWYRQDPGQGLRLIYYSQIVNDFQKGDIAEGYSVSREKKESFPLTVTSAQKNPTAFYLCASSMPGQGTDTQYFGPGTRLTVL.

This clone is a singleton in its sample. This sequence joins TRBV5-1 and TRBJ2-2; D is perhaps TRBD2 (6 bases). This CDR3 is built from 17 residues. Germline V CDR1 and CDR2: SGHRS, YFSETQ. The V and J ends lost 1 base and 0 bases respectively, with 13 bases between them. The CDR3 here is CASSLYRSGPNTGELFF. CDR3 in DNA: TGCGCCAGCAGCTTGTATCGTAGCGGCCCGAACACCGGGGAGCTGTTTTTT.